This entry describes one TCR beta chain. There are 15 residues in the CDR3. The germline V and J ends were trimmed by 4 bases and 4 bases, with 17 bases remaining between them. In germline, CDR1 is MNHEY, CDR2 SVGAGI. These data belong to a study of blood T cell repertoires in COVID-19. Overall study context: Nucleic acid was either cDNA or gDNA, and it came from T cells, B-cell-depleted T cells, or PBMCs.

TCRdb's table, derived via immunoSEQ multiplex PCR, lists solely in-frame clones and lacks some. The repertoire has around 100,000 clones, around nine tenths of them found once; the top ten carry approximately 3.1%. Material: peripheral blood. The V and J genes are TRBV6-5 and TRBJ2-7; maybe TRBD1 (6 bases). This receptor was taken from a middle-aged man in a cohort sampled during active COVID-19. Written as DNA, the CDR3 is TGTGCCAGCAGTTCCCCCGGGACAAAGAATTACGAGCAGTACTTC. Amino acids: CASSSPGTKNYEQYF.